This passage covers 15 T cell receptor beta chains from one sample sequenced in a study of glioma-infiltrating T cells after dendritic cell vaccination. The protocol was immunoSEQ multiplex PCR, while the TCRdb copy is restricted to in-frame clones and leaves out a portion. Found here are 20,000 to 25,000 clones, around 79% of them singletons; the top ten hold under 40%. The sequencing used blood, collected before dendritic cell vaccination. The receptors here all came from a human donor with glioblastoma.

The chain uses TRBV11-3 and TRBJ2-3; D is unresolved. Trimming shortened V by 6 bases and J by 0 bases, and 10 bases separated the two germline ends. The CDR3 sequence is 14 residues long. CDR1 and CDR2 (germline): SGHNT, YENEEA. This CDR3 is CASSLTASTDTQYF. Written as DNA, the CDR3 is TGTGCCAGCAGTTTAACAGCTAGCACAGATACGCAGTATTTT.

CDR3 region: CSVGLSYEQYF. The CDR3 nucleotides read TGCAGCGTAGGACTTTCCTACGAGCAGTACTTC. J is TRBJ2-7 and V is TRBV29-1; maybe TRBD2 (5 bases). V was trimmed by 6 bases and J by 1 base, leaving 7 bases between them. Per germline, CDR1 SQVTM and CDR2 ANQGSEA. The CDR3 loop spans 11 amino acids.

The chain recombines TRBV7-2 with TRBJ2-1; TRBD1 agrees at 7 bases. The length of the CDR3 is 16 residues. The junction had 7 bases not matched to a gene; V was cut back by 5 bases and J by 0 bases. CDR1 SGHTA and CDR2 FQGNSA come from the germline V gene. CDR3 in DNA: TGTGCCAGCAGCATCGGGACAGACATCTCCTACAATGAGCAGTTCTTC. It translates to CASSIGTDISYNEQFF.

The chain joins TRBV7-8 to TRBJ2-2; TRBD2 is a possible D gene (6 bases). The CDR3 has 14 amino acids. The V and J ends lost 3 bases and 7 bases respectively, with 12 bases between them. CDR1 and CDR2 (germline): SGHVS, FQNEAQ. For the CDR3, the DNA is TGTGCCAGCAGCTTGGGGGGAGTCGGCGGGGAGCTGTTTTTT. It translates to CASSLGGVGGELFF.

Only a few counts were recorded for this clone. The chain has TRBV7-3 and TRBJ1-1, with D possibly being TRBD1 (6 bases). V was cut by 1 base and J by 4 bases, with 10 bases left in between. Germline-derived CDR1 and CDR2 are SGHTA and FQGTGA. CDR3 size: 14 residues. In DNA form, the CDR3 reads TGTGCCAGCAGCTTAATTCACAGGGCCACTGAAGCTTTCTTT. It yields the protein CASSLIHRATEAFF.

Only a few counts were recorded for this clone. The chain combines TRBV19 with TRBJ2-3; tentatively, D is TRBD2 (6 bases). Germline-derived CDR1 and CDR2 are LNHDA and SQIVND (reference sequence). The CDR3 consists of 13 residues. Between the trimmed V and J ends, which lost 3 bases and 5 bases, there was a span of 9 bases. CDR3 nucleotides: TGTGCCAGTAGTATTACGACTAGAGATACGCAGTATTTT. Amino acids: CASSITTRDTQYF. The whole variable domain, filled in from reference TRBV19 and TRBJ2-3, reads DGGITQSPKYLFRKEGQNVTLSCEQNLNHDAMYWYRQDPGQGLRLIYYSQIVNDFQKGDIAEGYSVSREKKESFPLTVTSAQKNPTAFYLCASSITTRDTQYFGPGTRLTVL.

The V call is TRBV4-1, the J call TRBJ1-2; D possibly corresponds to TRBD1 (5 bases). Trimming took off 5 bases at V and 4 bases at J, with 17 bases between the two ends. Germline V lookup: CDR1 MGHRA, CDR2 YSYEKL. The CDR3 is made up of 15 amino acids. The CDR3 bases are TGCGCCAGCAGCGCGGCGGGGGGTCTTTTCTATGGCTACACCTTC. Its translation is CASSAAGGLFYGYTF.

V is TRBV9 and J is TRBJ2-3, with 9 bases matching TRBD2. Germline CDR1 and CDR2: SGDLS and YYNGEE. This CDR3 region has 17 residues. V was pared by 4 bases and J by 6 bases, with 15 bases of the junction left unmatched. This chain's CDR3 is CASSTTSASGMSDTQYF. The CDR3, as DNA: TGTGCCAGCAGCACCACTTCTGCTAGCGGGATGTCGGATACGCAGTATTTT.

In nucleotides, the CDR3 is TGTGCCAGCAGCAACTTCCAGGGCTCCTACGAGCAGTACTTC. The encoded protein is CASSNFQGSYEQYF. The V call is TRBV6-1, the J call TRBJ2-7, with D perhaps TRBD1 (5 bases). Germline CDR1 MNHNS, CDR2 SASEGT. CDR3 size: 14 residues. Trimming cost V 6 bases and J 0 bases, with 12 bases left between them.

As DNA, the CDR3 is TGCGCCAGCAGCCGCGGCTTGACCTACGAGCAGTACTTC. This gives the protein CASSRGLTYEQYF. The genes are TRBV4-1 and TRBJ2-7; D gene unclear. Trimming left V 4 bases short and J 2 bases short, with 9 bases between. The CDR3 contains 13 residues. The germline V gene encodes CDR1 MGHRA and CDR2 YSYEKL.

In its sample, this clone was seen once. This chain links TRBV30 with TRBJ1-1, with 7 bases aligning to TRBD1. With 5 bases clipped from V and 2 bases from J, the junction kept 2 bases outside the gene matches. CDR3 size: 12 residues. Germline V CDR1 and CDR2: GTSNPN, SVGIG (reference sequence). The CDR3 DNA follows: TGTGCCTGGGACAGGGAAAACACTGAAGCTTTCTTT. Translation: CAWDRENTEAFF. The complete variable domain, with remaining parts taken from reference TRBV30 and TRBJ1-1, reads SQTIHQWPATLVQPVGSPLSLECTVEGTSNPNLYWYRQAAGRGLQLLFYSVGIGQISSEVPQNLSASRPQDRQFILSSKKLLLSDSGFYLCAWDRENTEAFFGQGTRLTVV.

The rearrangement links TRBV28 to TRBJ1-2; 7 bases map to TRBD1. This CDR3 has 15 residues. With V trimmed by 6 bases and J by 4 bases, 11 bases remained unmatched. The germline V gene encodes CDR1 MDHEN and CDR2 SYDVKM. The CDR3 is CASRSGGGVVYGYTF. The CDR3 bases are TGTGCCAGCAGATCGGGAGGGGGCGTGGTCTATGGCTACACCTTC.

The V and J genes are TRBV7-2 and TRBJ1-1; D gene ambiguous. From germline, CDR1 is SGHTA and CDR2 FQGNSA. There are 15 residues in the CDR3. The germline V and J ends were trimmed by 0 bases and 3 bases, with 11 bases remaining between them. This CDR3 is CASSLAWSTDTEAFF. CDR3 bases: TGTGCCAGCAGCTTAGCGTGGAGTACGGACACTGAAGCTTTCTTT.

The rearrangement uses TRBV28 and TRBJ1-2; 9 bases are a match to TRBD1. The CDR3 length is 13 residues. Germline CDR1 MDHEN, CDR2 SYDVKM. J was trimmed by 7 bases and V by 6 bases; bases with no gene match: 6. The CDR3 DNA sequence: TGTGCCAGCAGAGCGGACAGGGGTGGTGGCTACACCTTC. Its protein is CASRADRGGGYTF.

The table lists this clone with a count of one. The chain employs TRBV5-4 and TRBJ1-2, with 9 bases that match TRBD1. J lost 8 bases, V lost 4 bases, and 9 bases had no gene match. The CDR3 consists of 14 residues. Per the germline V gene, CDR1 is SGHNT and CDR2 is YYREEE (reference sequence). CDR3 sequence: CASSRDRAKEGYTF. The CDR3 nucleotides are TGTGCCAGCAGCAGGGACAGGGCTAAGGAGGGCTACACCTTC.